This TCR beta chain was captured in a study of blood T cells in healthy people across ages. Findings and caveats of the study: Getting older went along with TCR beta diversity per million T cells dropping roughly linearly.

A minimum of 7 million PBMCs was isolated per sample. Next came a second PCR, run for about 6 to 11 cycles, which used a sample-barcoded 5' primer along with a J-beta primer mix. TCRdb re-derived calls from the 5' RACE reads in MiXCR, one entry per CDR3 protein. The data show around 1.5 million distinct CDR3 sequences, approximately 42% seen once. Details on this clonotype: Its cognate antigen is unknown.

The sample was blood. The origin of this receptor is a young woman in good health.

CDR3 coding DNA: TGCAGTGCCCCCTTCACAGGGGGGAACACAGATACGCAGTATTTT. It yields the protein CSAPFTGGNTDTQYF. The rearrangement joins TRBV20-1 to TRBJ2-3; 8 positions match TRBD1. The junction had 10 bases not matched to a gene; V was cut back by 6 bases and J by 2 bases. Looked up from germline, CDR1 is DFQATT and CDR2 is SNEGSKA (reference sequence). The CDR3 covers 15 residues.